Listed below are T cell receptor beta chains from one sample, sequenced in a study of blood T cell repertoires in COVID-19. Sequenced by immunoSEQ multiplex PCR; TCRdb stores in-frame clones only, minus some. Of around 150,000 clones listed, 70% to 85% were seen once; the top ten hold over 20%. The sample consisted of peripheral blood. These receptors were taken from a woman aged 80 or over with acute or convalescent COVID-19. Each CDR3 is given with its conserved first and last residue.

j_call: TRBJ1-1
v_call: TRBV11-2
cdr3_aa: CASSERLEAFF

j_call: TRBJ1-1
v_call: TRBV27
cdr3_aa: CASSAYRGSTEAFF

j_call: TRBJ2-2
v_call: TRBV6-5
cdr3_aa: CVSTNKPGLAGELFF

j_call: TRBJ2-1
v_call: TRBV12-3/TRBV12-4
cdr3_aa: CASSNRVHNEQFF

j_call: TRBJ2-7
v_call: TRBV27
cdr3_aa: CASWSGSNEQYF

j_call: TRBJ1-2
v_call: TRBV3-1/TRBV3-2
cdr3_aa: CASSPSSGQGWYGYTF

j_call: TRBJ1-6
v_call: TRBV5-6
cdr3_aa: CASSFKDRGNSPLHF

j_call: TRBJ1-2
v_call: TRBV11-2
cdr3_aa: CASSTPGAFWGYTF

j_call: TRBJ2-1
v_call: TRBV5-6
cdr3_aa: CASSLVGGLYNEQFF

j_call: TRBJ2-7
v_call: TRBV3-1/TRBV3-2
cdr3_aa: CASSQEQGMTYEQYF

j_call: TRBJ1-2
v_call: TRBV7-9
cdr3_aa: CASSAGPIQGAEGYTF

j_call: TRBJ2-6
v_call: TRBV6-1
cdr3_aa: CASSGDDRAGANVLTF

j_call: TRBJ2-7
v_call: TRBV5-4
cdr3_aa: CASSLKRAPYEQYF

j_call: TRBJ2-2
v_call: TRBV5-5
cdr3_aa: CASSLWAGENTGELFF

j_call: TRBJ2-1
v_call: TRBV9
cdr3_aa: CASSVDYSGGEQFF

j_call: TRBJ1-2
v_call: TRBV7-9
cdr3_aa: CASSTSAGGDGYTF

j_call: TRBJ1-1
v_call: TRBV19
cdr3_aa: CASSISVMNTEAFF

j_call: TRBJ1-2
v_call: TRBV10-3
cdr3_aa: CAISESVQAGGYTF

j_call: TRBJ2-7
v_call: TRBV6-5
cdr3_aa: CASGTELYEQYF

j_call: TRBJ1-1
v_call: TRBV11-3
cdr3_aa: CASSPGGTNTEAFF

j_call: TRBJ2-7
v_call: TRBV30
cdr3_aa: CAWRDRDSYEQYF

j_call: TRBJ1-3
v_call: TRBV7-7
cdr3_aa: CASSQGTASGNTIYF

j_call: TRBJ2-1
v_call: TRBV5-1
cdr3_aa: CASSLPSERVKFF

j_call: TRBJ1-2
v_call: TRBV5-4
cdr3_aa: CASSDRRTGTNGYTF

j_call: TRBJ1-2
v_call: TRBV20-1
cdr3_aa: CIPGTDYGYTF

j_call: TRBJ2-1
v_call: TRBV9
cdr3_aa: CASSVVGGLPSSYNEQFF

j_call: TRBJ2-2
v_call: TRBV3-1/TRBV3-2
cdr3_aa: CASSRRDSGSTGELFF

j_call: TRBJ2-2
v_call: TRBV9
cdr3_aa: CASSVWPAARGELFF

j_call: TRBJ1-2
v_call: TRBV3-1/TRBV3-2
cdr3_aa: CASSPNRGTYGYTF

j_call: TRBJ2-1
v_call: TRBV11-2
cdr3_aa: CASSLLTLSGGTQFF

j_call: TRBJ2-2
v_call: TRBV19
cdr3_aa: CASSIGPRGTGELFF

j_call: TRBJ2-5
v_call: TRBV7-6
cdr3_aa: CASTLRLLRGETQYF

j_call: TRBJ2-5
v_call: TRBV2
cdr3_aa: CASSGRYRQETQYF

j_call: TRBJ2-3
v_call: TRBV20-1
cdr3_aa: CSASGSGGAVDTQYF

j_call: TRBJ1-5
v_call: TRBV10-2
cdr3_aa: CASSEMTGGRNQPQHF

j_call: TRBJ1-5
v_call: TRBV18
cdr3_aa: CASSLEDGRQPQHF

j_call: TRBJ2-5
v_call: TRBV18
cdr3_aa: CASSPRTGSKETQYF

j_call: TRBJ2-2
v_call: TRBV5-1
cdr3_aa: CASSLAIGQATGELFF

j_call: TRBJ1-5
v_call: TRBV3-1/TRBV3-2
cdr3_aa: CASSQAFPSNQPQHF

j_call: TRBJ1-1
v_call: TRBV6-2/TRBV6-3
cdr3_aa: CASSYSDRGAFF

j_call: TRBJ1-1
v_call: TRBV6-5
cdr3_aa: CASSSGLTAFF

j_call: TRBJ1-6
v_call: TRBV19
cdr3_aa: CASSIRGLSPLHF

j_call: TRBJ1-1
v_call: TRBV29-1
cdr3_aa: CSVGDTWNTEAFF

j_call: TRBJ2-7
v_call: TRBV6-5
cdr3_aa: CAIPGRREVGEQYF

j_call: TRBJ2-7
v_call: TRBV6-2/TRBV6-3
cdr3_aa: CASSYTPPGGSSYEQYF

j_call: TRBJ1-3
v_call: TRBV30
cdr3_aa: CAGTDLGNTIYF

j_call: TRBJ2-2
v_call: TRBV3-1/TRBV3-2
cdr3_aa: CASSQDGLAPPGELFF

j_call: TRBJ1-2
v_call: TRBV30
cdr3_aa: CAWSPGQDYGYTF

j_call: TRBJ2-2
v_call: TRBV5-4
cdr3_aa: CASSLDASGDGELFF

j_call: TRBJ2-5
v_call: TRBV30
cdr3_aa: CAWMRQGETQYF

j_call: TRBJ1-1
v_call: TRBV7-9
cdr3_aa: CASSSGGSTEAFF

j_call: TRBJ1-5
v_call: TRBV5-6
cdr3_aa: CVSSSLLGGKSNQPQHF

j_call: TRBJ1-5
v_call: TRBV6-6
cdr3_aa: CASSLYRDSNQPQHF

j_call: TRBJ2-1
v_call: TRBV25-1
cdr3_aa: CASSGSGPYNEQFF

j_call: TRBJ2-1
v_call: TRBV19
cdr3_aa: CASSGLAGGEQFF

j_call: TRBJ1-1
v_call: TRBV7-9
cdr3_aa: CASSPGWATVEAFF

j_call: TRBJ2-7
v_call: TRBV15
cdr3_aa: CATSTSGSSYEQYF

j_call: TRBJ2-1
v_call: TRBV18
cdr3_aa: CASSPGRYNEQFF